The 3 T cell receptor beta chains listed next were all sequenced from one sample in a study of blood T cell repertoires in COVID-19. Assay: immunoSEQ multiplex PCR; the TCRdb copy retains only in-frame clones and omits some. The data show approximately 200,000 clones, approximately 90% seen once. The sequencing sample was made of peripheral blood. Every receptor here comes from a man younger than 45 with COVID-19, enrolled during active disease.

The chain combines TRBV30 with TRBJ1-5; TRBD1 is a possible D gene (5 bases). Trimming shortened V by 5 bases and J by 2 bases, and 13 bases separated the two germline ends. Germline V gene data show CDR1 as GTSNPN and CDR2 as SVGIG (reference sequence). The CDR3 totals 14 residues. The CDR3 is CAWGTKGGNQPQHF. The DNA for the CDR3 is TGTGCCTGGGGGACCAAGGGAGGCAATCAGCCCCAGCATTTT. The full variable domain, with the rest looked up from reference TRBV30 and TRBJ1-5, is SQTIHQWPATLVQPVGSPLSLECTVEGTSNPNLYWYRQAAGRGLQLLFYSVGIGQISSEVPQNLSASRPQDRQFILSSKKLLLSDSGFYLCAWGTKGGNQPQHFGDGTRLSIL.

The chain's CDR3 is CASSQDPQGFTDTQYF. CDR3 nucleotide sequence: TGCGCCAGCAGCCAAGATCCGCAGGGCTTCACAGATACGCAGTATTTT. This chain uses TRBV4-3 with TRBJ2-3; a possible D gene is TRBD1 (5 bases). The CDR3 extends over 16 amino acids. Trimming removed 0 bases from V and 2 bases from J, with 12 bases in between. CDR1 and CDR2 (germline): LGHNA, YSLEER.

The V and J genes are TRBV28 and TRBJ2-5; D might be TRBD1 (6 bases). The CDR3 is made up of 15 amino acids. V was clipped by 6 bases and J by 7 bases, with 21 bases between them. Looked up from germline, CDR1 is MDHEN and CDR2 is SYDVKM. The CDR3 spells CASSSQGTYEGTQYF. In DNA form, the CDR3 reads TGTGCCAGCAGCTCTCAGGGGACGTACGAGGGGACCCAGTACTTC.